These 13 T cell receptor beta chains share one sample of origin, sequenced in a study of T cells in Graves' hyperthyroidism and ophthalmopathy. Amplified TCR beta CDR3 regions came from RNA transcripts. A first-round RT-PCR of the TCR CDR3 used the HTBI primer set. MiXCR, applied by TCRdb to the multiplex PCR reads, yields one record per CDR3 protein. Altogether roughly 300,000 distinct CDR3 sequences are present, 20% to 25% being singletons, with the ten largest covering about 50%. Sequenced sample: blood. These TCRs come from a woman between 45 and 65 years old with Graves' hyperthyroidism.

This clonotype was observed many times. J is TRBJ2-7 and V is TRBV20-1; TRBD2 agrees at 13 bases. The germline gives CDR1 DFQATT, CDR2 SNEGSKA (reference sequence). The junction had 5 bases not matched to a gene; V was cut back by 3 bases and J by 0 bases. This CDR3 comprises 16 residues. The CDR3 loop is CSASATSGGSSYEQYF. The CDR3 DNA is TGCAGTGCTAGCGCGACTAGCGGGGGGAGCTCCTACGAGCAGTACTTC.

This clonotype was detected many times. The chain employs TRBV28 and TRBJ1-2, with 9 nucleotides matching TRBD1. Germline V lookup: CDR1 MDHEN, CDR2 SYDVKM. The CDR3 loop spans 17 amino acids. V was pared by 6 bases and J by 4 bases, with 15 bases of the junction left unmatched. CDR3 nucleotides: TGTGCCAGCAGCAACTCTCCTCCGGGACAGGGTGGCTATGGCTACACCTTC. This encodes CASSNSPPGQGGYGYTF.

The J gene is TRBJ2-4, the V gene TRBV6-5, with 7 positions matching TRBD1. J lost 2 bases, V lost 4 bases, and 5 bases had no gene match. CDR1 MNHEY and CDR2 SVGAGI come from the germline V gene. The CDR3 has 15 amino acids. The CDR3 DNA sequence: TGTGCCAGCAGTTTTGACAGGGTCTCCAAAAACATTCAGTACTTC. Amino acid sequence: CASSFDRVSKNIQYF.

This clonotype was picked up many times. The chain has TRBV28 and TRBJ2-3; D call uncertain. Looked up from germline, CDR1 is MDHEN and CDR2 is SYDVKM. V was pared by 5 bases and J by 1 base, with 13 bases between. The CDR3 consists of 15 residues. CDR3 sequence: CASSPRSARTDTQYF. The CDR3 bases are TGTGCCAGCAGTCCCCGGAGCGCGCGCACAGATACGCAGTATTTT. The full variable domain, with the rest looked up from reference TRBV28 and TRBJ2-3, is DVKVTQSSRYLVKRTGEKVFLECVQDMDHENMFWYRQDPGLGLRLIYFSYDVKMKEKGDIPEGYSVSREKKERFSLILESASTNQTSMYLCASSPRSARTDTQYFGPGTRLTVL.

DNA of the CDR3: TGTGCCAGCAGCACAGGGGACAGCAATGAGCAGTTCTTC. Protein product: CASSTGDSNEQFF. The J gene is TRBJ2-1, the V gene TRBV9; 7 positions match TRBD1. The CDR3 spans 13 residues. Unmatched junction bases numbered 4, after V lost 4 bases and J lost 6 bases. Per germline, CDR1 SGDLS and CDR2 YYNGEE.

The chain recombines TRBV25-1 with TRBJ2-7; TRBD2 aligns across 7 bases. Germline V gene lookup returns CDR1 MGHDK and CDR2 SYGVNS. With 2 bases clipped from V and 7 bases from J, the junction kept 2 bases outside the gene matches. This CDR3 contains 12 residues. The CDR3, as DNA: TGTGCCAGCAGTGAACACGGGAGGGAGCAGTACTTC. Amino acids: CASSEHGREQYF.

The V gene is TRBV20-1, the J gene TRBJ2-2; a weak D match, TRBD1 (5 bases). CDR1 is DFQATT and CDR2 is SNEGSKA in the germline V gene (reference sequence). This CDR3 contains 17 residues. V was shortened by 1 base and J by 4 bases, with 19 bases between the two germline ends. CDR3 nucleotide sequence: TGCAGTGCTAGAGTCCCCAGGACACTTCTGAGCACCGGGGAGCTGTTTTTT. It is translated as CSARVPRTLLSTGELFF.

With regard to this clonotype: This may come from a read error, since a much larger clone is one base off. The chain is built from TRBV11-2 and TRBJ2-3; D uncertain. CDR1 is SGHAT, CDR2 FQNNGV, per germline. This CDR3 spans 12 amino acids. V was clipped by 5 bases and J by 5 bases, with 8 bases between them. The CDR3 spells CASSVLRDTQYF. CDR3 in DNA: TGTGCCAGCAGCGTTTTACGAGATACGCAGTATTTT. Together with reference TRBV11-2 and TRBJ2-3, the CDR3 gives the full variable domain: EAGVAQSPRYKIIEKRQSVAFWCNPISGHATLYWYQQILGQGPKLLIQFQNNGVVDDSQLPKDRFSAERLKGVDSTLKIQPAKLEDSAVYLCASSVLRDTQYFGPGTRLTVL.

This clonotype has just a few counts. The germline gene is not matched at one end of the junction; a read error may be the cause. The rearrangement uses TRBV19 and TRBJ1-6; D is uncertain. Germline CDR1 is LNHDA and CDR2 is SQIVND (reference sequence). This CDR3 has 14 residues. This chain's CDR3 is CVSSADSYNSPLHF. DNA of the CDR3: TGTGTCAGTAGTGCGGATTCCTATAATTCACCCCTCCACTTT.

This rearrangement joins TRBV29-1 to TRBJ2-3; 7 nucleotides match TRBD2. The junction had 2 bases not matched to a gene; V was cut back by 4 bases and J by 1 base. CDR1 SQVTM and CDR2 ANQGSEA come from the germline V gene. The CDR3 length is 13 residues. In nucleotides, the CDR3 is TGCAGCGTTGGGCTAGCGGGCACAGATACGCAGTATTTT. It specifies CSVGLAGTDTQYF.

This clonotype was observed a single time. The V gene is TRBV5-1, the J gene TRBJ2-3, with D possibly TRBD2 on 5 matching bases. CDR1 SGHRS and CDR2 YFSETQ come from the germline V gene. Trimming pared 2 bases from V and 6 bases from J, leaving 13 bases between. CDR3 length equals 14 residues. The CDR3, as DNA: TGCGCCAGCAGCTTAGAGGGCAGGAGTGATACGCAGTATTTT. This translates into CASSLEGRSDTQYF.

In its sample, this clonotype was seen a few times. The gene calls are TRBV30 and TRBJ2-1; 7 nucleotides agree with TRBD2. V shed 8 bases and J 7 bases; nucleotides not matched to a gene: 11. In germline, CDR1 is GTSNPN, CDR2 SVGIG (reference sequence). The CDR3 consists of 13 residues. The CDR3 DNA reads TGTGCCCATGACGGGGGGACTTTAAATGAGCAGTTCTTC. This sequence encodes CAHDGGTLNEQFF.

This clonotype appeared a few times. The V and J genes are TRBV30 and TRBJ2-3, with D perhaps assigned TRBD1 or TRBD2 (5 bases each). V was cut by 1 base and J by 6 bases, with 8 bases left in between. Germline assignment: CDR1 GTSNPN and CDR2 SVGIG (reference sequence). This CDR3 region has 12 residues. Here the CDR3 reads CAWSAGADTQYF. The CDR3 DNA follows: TGTGCCTGGAGTGCCGGGGCGGATACGCAGTATTTT.